This is a list of T cell receptor beta chains from one sample in a study of blood T cell repertoires in COVID-19. Some clones are missing from TCRdb's copy, which holds only in-frame ones; the method was immunoSEQ multiplex PCR. The table includes 210,000 or so clones, roughly 88% detected once. Sequencing input: peripheral blood. The receptors here all came from a young man with active or convalescent COVID-19. Both conserved end residues are part of each CDR3. D genes are given only for firm matches. Some rows mark clone size as missing; the rest say once, few, many or name a class of expanded clone.

d_gene,v_gene,abundance,j_gene,CDR3aa,CDR3nt
NA,TRBV4-2,NA,TRBJ2-1,CASSQEPSASYNEQFF,TGTGCCAGCAGCCAAGAACCTAGCGCCTCCTACAATGAGCAGTTCTTC
TRBD2,TRBV5-1,once,TRBJ2-3,CASSVGTSGRAGSLGTQYF,TGCGCCAGCAGCGTCGGGACTAGCGGGAGGGCCGGCTCGTTGGGTACGCAGTATTTT
NA,TRBV18,NA,TRBJ1-3,CASSPLVQGSSGNTIYF,TGTGCCAGCTCACCACTGGTCCAAGGGAGCTCTGGAAACACCATATATTTT
NA,TRBV7-9,NA,TRBJ1-5,CASSQSTGLRGPQHF,TGTGCCAGCAGCCAATCCACAGGGCTCCGGGGGCCCCAGCATTTT
TRBD1,TRBV30,NA,TRBJ1-2,CAWSSGTGFRGYTF,TGTGCCTGGAGCTCCGGGACAGGGTTCCGTGGCTACACCTTC
NA,TRBV24-1,once,TRBJ2-3,CATSEAHGTDTQYF,TGTGCCACCAGTGAAGCCCATGGCACAGATACGCAGTATTTT
TRBD1,TRBV28,NA,TRBJ2-7,CASSSTGEGSYEQYF,TGTGCCAGCAGTTCAACAGGGGAAGGGTCCTACGAGCAGTACTTC
NA,TRBV29-1,NA,TRBJ2-3,CSVVLYRGDTQYF,TGCAGCGTTGTTCTTTACCGCGGCGATACGCAGTATTTT
TRBD2,TRBV4-2,NA,TRBJ2-3,CASSPNSGRARTDTQYF,TGTGCCAGCAGCCCAAATAGCGGGAGGGCCCGCACAGATACGCAGTATTTT
TRBD1,TRBV5-4,NA,TRBJ2-2,CASSPVGRGSTGELFF,TGTGCCAGCAGCCCCGTTGGCAGGGGGAGCACCGGGGAGCTGTTTTTT
NA,TRBV21-1,NA,TRBJ2-1,CASSSRSARKSSYNEQFF,TGTGCCAGCAGCTCACGGTCGGCCAGGAAGAGCTCCTACAATGAGCAGTTCTTC
TRBD2,TRBV5-6,NA,TRBJ2-7,CASSLSGGYEQYF,TGTGCCAGCAGCTTATCGGGGGGCTACGAGCAGTACTTC
TRBD1,TRBV3-1/TRBV3-2,NA,TRBJ2-7,CASSRQPPGQGLDEQYF,TGTGCCAGCAGCAGACAGCCACCGGGACAGGGTTTAGACGAGCAGTACTTC
TRBD2,TRBV4-1,few,TRBJ2-3,CASSVAGAPPGTQYF,TGCGCCAGCAGCGTAGCGGGAGCCCCGCCAGGTACGCAGTATTTT
TRBD1,TRBV4-1,NA,TRBJ2-7,CASSPGDRGSYEQYF,TGCGCCAGCAGCCCTGGAGACAGGGGCTCCTACGAGCAGTACTTC
NA,TRBV5-4,NA,TRBJ1-1,CASSSPRGDTEAFF,TGTGCCAGCAGCTCCCCCAGGGGTGACACTGAAGCTTTCTTT
TRBD1,TRBV5-1,NA,TRBJ1-1,CASSYWDSPTEAFF,TGCGCCAGCAGCTATTGGGACAGTCCCACTGAAGCTTTCTTT
NA,TRBV4-3,NA,TRBJ1-5,CASSQGADSNQPQHF,TGCGCCAGCAGCCAAGGGGCAGATAGCAATCAGCCCCAGCATTTT
NA,TRBV15,once,TRBJ2-1,CATSRVFGEVNEQFF,TGTGCCACCAGCAGAGTATTCGGGGAGGTCAATGAGCAGTTCTTC
NA,TRBV2,many,TRBJ1-1,CARKETGNTEAFF,TGTGCCAGGAAGGAGACAGGGAACACTGAAGCTTTCTTT
TRBD1,TRBV6-4,once,TRBJ1-4,CASTTGDSATNEKLFF,TGTGCCAGCACCACTGGGGACAGCGCAACTAATGAAAAACTGTTTTTT
NA,TRBV19,NA,TRBJ2-6,CASSKGDSGANVLTF,TGTGCCAGTAGTAAGGGGGACTCTGGGGCCAACGTCCTGACTTTC
NA,TRBV7-9,few,TRBJ2-2,CASSLDRANTGELFF,TGTGCCAGCAGTCTGGACAGAGCGAACACCGGGGAGCTGTTTTTT
NA,TRBV29-1,NA,TRBJ1-2,CSVVRGKDGYTF,TGCAGCGTGGTCAGGGGAAAGGATGGCTACACCTTC
TRBD1,TRBV18,NA,TRBJ1-1,CASSPTAFGQGSNTEAFF,TGTGCCAGCTCACCGACCGCATTTGGACAGGGGTCCAACACTGAAGCTTTCTTT
NA,TRBV29-1,NA,TRBJ1-1,CSVDTTWQGGTEAFF,TGCAGCGTTGACACTACCTGGCAGGGAGGTACTGAAGCTTTCTTT